These 17 T cell receptor beta chains originate from one sample sequenced in a study of type 1 regulatory T cells. What these receptors recognize is not known. MiXCR, applied by TCRdb to the reads, yields one record per CDR3 protein. The sample holds over 55,000 distinct CDR3 sequences, nearly 50% seen once. Sequencing was carried out using cultured non-Tr1 T cells, either the whole culture or a sorted T cell fraction (not recorded which). The receptors originated from a human donor in good health.

The chain uses TRBV6-5 and TRBJ1-3; maybe TRBD1 (5 bases). Germline-derived CDR1 and CDR2 are MNHEY and SVGAGI. The V end was cut by 9 bases, the J end by 0 bases, with 15 bases between. The CDR3 length is 15 residues. Here the CDR3 DNA reads TGTGCCAGTAGGGGCAGGGCCCACTCTGGAAACACCATATATTTT. This translates into CASRGRAHSGNTIYF.

The chain employs TRBV10-3 and TRBJ1-3; D not certain. Trimming removed 2 bases from V and 0 bases from J, with 8 bases in between. This CDR3 spans 15 amino acids. Germline CDR1 reads ENHRY; CDR2 reads SYGVKD. The CDR3 DNA reads as TGTGCCATCAGTGAGGACTACAGCTCTGGAAACACCATATATTTT. Protein product: CAISEDYSSGNTIYF.

In this sample, this clonotype turned up a few times. The gene calls are TRBV5-1 and TRBJ2-7; no clear D. The germline V gene encodes CDR1 SGHRS and CDR2 YFSETQ. The CDR3 is made up of 14 amino acids. Trimming took off 0 bases at V and 2 bases at J, with 9 bases between the two ends. CDR3 residues: CASSLGLGTYEQYF. CDR3 DNA: TGCGCCAGCAGCTTGGGGCTCGGCACCTACGAGCAGTACTTC.

V and J are TRBV5-1 and TRBJ2-1; TRBD2 might be the D (6 bases). The CDR3 covers 16 residues. V lost 4 bases to trimming and J lost 9 bases, with 23 bases between them. Germline values: CDR1 SGHRS, CDR2 YFSETQ. In nucleotides, the CDR3 is TGCGCCAGCAGCCCCGAAGGGCAGGGAGGAGTCCTTGAGCAGTTCTTC. Its translation: CASSPEGQGGVLEQFF. The full variable domain, in which reference TRBV5-1 and TRBJ2-1 provide the parts outside the CDR3, is KAGVTQTPRYLIKTRGQQVTLSCSPISGHRSVSWYQQTPGQGLQFLFEYFSETQRNKGNFPGRFSGRQFSNSRSEMNVSTLELGDSALYLCASSPEGQGGVLEQFFGPGTRLTVL.

The rearrangement links TRBV2 to TRBJ1-3, with D tentatively TRBD1 (6 bases). There are 16 residues in the CDR3. Germline V gene sequence: CDR1 SNHLY, CDR2 FYNNEI. V dropped 1 base and J dropped 4 bases, with 14 bases sitting between them. The CDR3 spells CASSEVGTRLGNTIYF. The CDR3 DNA is TGTGCCAGCAGTGAAGTAGGGACACGGCTGGGAAACACCATATATTTT.

The J gene is TRBJ1-4, the V gene TRBV2; D not certain. Germline lookup yields CDR1 SNHLY and CDR2 FYNNEI. V gave up 3 bases and J gave up 10 bases, with 15 bases separating them. The length of the CDR3 is 14 residues. CDR3 protein: CASSDGSGFGKLFF. The CDR3 nucleotides read TGTGCCAGCAGTGATGGCAGCGGATTTGGAAAACTGTTTTTT.

The chain employs TRBV5-1 and TRBJ2-2, with D perhaps TRBD1 (6 bases). The germline V gene has CDR1 SGHRS and CDR2 YFSETQ. The CDR3 sequence is 15 residues long. V lost 0 bases and J 6 bases, leaving 12 bases between the germline ends. CDR3 loop: CASSLDGRGPGELFF. The CDR3 region has the DNA TGCGCCAGCAGCTTGGACGGCAGGGGCCCCGGGGAGCTGTTTTTT.

Worth noting for this clonotype: The germline gene is not matched at one end of the junction; a read error may be the cause. This chain joins TRBV2 and TRBJ1-6; D remains unclear. The CDR3 covers 13 residues. The V gene's germline CDR1 is SNHLY and CDR2 FYNNEI. The CDR3 is CASEARNKSPLHF. The DNA for the CDR3 is TGTGCCAGCGAGGCCAGGAATAAATCACCCCTCCACTTT.

Only a few counts were recorded for this clonotype. The rearrangement links TRBV7-2 to TRBJ2-3, with D uncertain. The germline V gene has CDR1 SGHTA and CDR2 FQGNSA. The CDR3 consists of 14 residues. The V and J ends lost 2 bases and 2 bases respectively, with 8 bases between them. The CDR3: CASSLRYFTDTQYF. The CDR3 coding sequence is TGTGCCAGCAGCTTACGGTATTTCACAGATACGCAGTATTTT.

In nucleotides, the CDR3 is TGTGCCAGCAGCTTGGTCGGAGTGAGCACAGATACGCAGTATTTT. Its translation is CASSLVGVSTDTQYF. This chain links TRBV5-6 with TRBJ2-3; D is unresolved. Per germline, CDR1 SGHDT and CDR2 YYEEEE. Trimming shortened V by 0 bases and J by 0 bases, and 8 bases separated the two germline ends. This CDR3 contains 15 residues.

This chain uses TRBV18 with TRBJ2-7; D perhaps matches TRBD2 (7 bases). The CDR3 contains 14 residues. Trimming removed 3 bases at V and 4 bases at J, with 13 bases between. Germline V gene lookup returns CDR1 KGHSH and CDR2 LQKENI. Here the CDR3 reads CASSPGGASYEQYF. DNA of the CDR3: TGTGCCAGCTCACCGGGGGGGGCTTCGTACGAGCAGTACTTC.

V usage is TRBV20-1 and J usage is TRBJ1-2, with D perhaps TRBD1 (6 bases). CDR1 and CDR2 from the germline V gene are DFQATT and SNEGSKA (reference sequence). The CDR3 runs to 15 residues. Trimming shortened V by 0 bases and J by 4 bases, and 15 bases separated the two germline ends. The CDR3 is CSAREINRVRYGYTF. The CDR3 nucleotides read TGCAGTGCTAGAGAAATAAACAGGGTCCGCTATGGCTACACCTTC.

The rearrangement links TRBV10-3 to TRBJ2-4, with 10 bases lining up with TRBD2. The CDR3 is 20 amino acids. V gave up 0 bases and J gave up 0 bases; unmatched junction bases: 11. Germline CDR1 reads ENHRY; CDR2 reads SYGVKD. In DNA, the CDR3 is TGTGCCATCAGTGAGTCGGGCCCTAGCGGGGGTTCCCTAGCCAAAAACATTCAGTACTTC. Translation gives CAISESGPSGGSLAKNIQYF.

As regards this clonotype: An end of the junction does not agree with germline; a read error may underlie this. The V gene is TRBV5-1, the J gene TRBJ1-2; D not resolved. This CDR3 has 15 amino acids. Germline V gives CDR1 SGHRS, CDR2 YFSETQ. DNA of the CDR3: TGCGCCAGCAGCTTGGAAGGCAGCTCTAACTATGACTACACCTTC. Protein: CASSLEGSSNYDYTF.

V is TRBV5-4 and J is TRBJ2-5; D may correspond to TRBD1 or TRBD2 (5 bases each). This CDR3 region has 14 residues. Trimming cost V 4 bases and J 3 bases, with 13 bases left between them. The V gene's germline CDR1 is SGHNT and CDR2 YYREEE (reference sequence). The CDR3 DNA reads TGTGCCAGCAGCAAAACAGAGGGGAAAGAGACCCAGTACTTC. It specifies CASSKTEGKETQYF.

This clonotype appeared a few times. This chain uses TRBV12-3 or TRBV12-4 with TRBJ2-1; TRBD2 matches 9 bases. With 5 bases clipped from V and 8 bases from J, the junction kept 7 bases outside the gene matches. CDR3 size: 14 residues. The CDR3 is CASSPGLASDEQFF. Here the CDR3 DNA reads TGTGCCAGCAGTCCGGGACTAGCCTCCGATGAGCAGTTCTTC.

This chain connects TRBV20-1 to TRBJ1-5; TRBD1 matches 9 bases. Looked up from germline, CDR1 is DFQATT and CDR2 is SNEGSKA (reference sequence). J gave up 5 bases and V 0 bases, and 11 bases lay outside the gene matches. The CDR3 totals 17 residues. CDR3 nucleotide sequence: TGCAGTGCTAGAGATACGCTTCGGACAGGGGTTGATCAGCCCCAGCATTTT. It yields the protein CSARDTLRTGVDQPQHF.